This entry features one T cell receptor (beta chain) sequence. Authors' processing steps: Amplifying reference gene primers gave estimates of nucleated cell counts. The assay was immunoSEQ multiplex PCR, and TCRdb's table has in-frame clones only and misses some. V and J calls and clone size are given by that table; D and trimming were obtained from the DNA. This sample has over 120,000 clones, with roughly four fifths found just once. This record belongs to a study of blood T cell repertoires in COVID-19. Study background: Samples of COVID-19 (acute and convalescent) were obtained from the United States, Italy and Spain. PBMCs, B-cell-depleted T cells, or T cells provided the cDNA or gDNA that made up the material.

The CDR3 runs 17 residues. In germline, CDR1 is LNHNV, CDR2 YYDKDF (reference sequence). V lost 5 bases to trimming and J lost 2 bases; unmatched junction nucleotides: 13. This rearrangement joins TRBV15 to TRBJ2-3; the match to TRBD1 covers 7 bases. This receptor was obtained from an elderly woman with active or convalescent COVID-19. Sequenced input: peripheral blood. CDR3 residues: CATSAPDRLVLTDTQYF. CDR3 nucleotide sequence: TGTGCCACCAGCGCCCCGGACAGGCTAGTTCTCACAGATACGCAGTATTTT.